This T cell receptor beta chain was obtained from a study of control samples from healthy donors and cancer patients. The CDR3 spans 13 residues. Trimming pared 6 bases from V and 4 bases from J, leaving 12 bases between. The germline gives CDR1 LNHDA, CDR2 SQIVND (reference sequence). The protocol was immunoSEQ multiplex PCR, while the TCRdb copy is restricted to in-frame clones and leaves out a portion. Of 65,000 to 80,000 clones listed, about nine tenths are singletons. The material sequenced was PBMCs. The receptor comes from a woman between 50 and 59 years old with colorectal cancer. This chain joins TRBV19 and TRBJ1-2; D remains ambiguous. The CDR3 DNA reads TGTGCCAGTAGAAGGGCTGGAGGCTATGGCTACACCTTC. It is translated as CASRRAGGYGYTF.